Presented here are 22 T cell receptor beta chains from one specimen sequenced in a study of breast tumors, draining lymph nodes, adjacent tissues listed by TCRdb under 2016. Lymph node samples were obtained from the axillary draining lymph nodes of breast cancer patients. The library was obtained by multiplex PCR. Sequencing was performed on an Illumina HiSeq 2000. The public reads were run again by TCRdb, first through fastp at Q25 and then through MiXCR, and only productive beta chains were kept. Rows merge per CDR3 protein into single entries with the most common DNA and genes. Present in this sample are about 230,000 distinct CDR3 sequences, about 32% of which were seen just once. The ten largest clones add up to around 1.4% of the sample. The specimen was axillary lymph node tissue. These receptors all come from a female donor with breast cancer. Some clones in this sample may be carry-over from other donors' samples.

The chain couples TRBV20-1 to TRBJ2-2; TRBD2 aligns across 13 bases. CDR3 size: 20 residues. Germline CDR1 is DFQATT and CDR2 is SNEGSKA (reference sequence). Germline trimming cut 0 bases from V and 0 bases from J; bases unmatched to any gene: 10. CDR3: CSAREAVGTSGTPNTGELFF. As DNA, the CDR3 is TGCAGTGCTAGAGAGGCTGTTGGGACTAGCGGGACCCCGAACACCGGGGAGCTGTTTTTT.

For this clonotype: This could be a read error, since a much larger clone is one nucleotide away. The chain recombines TRBV18 with TRBJ1-5, with TRBD1 as a possible D gene (6 bases). The CDR3 sequence is 16 residues long. CDR1 and CDR2 from the germline V gene are KGHSH and LQKENI. The CDR3 nucleotides are TGTGCCAGCTCACCCAAAAAACAGGGCGTAGGTCAGCTCCAGCATTTT. Translation: CASSPKKQGVGQLQHF. Together with reference TRBV18 and TRBJ1-5, the CDR3 gives the full variable domain: NAGVMQNPRHLVRRRGQEARLRCSPMKGHSHVYWYRQLPEEGLKFMVYLQKENIIDESGMPKERFSAEFPKEGPSILRIQQVVRGDSAAYFCASSPKKQGVGQLQHFGDGTRLSIL.

There are a few counts of this clonotype. A much larger clone differs from this one at a single base, so this may be a read error. This sequence joins TRBV11-1 and TRBJ2-7, with D possibly matching TRBD2 (6 bases). The V gene lost 0 bases and the J gene lost 4 bases, with 13 bases spanning the gap. Germline values: CDR1 SGHAT, CDR2 FQDESV (reference sequence). There are 15 residues in the CDR3. The CDR3 spells CASSLAPSAGYEQYF. DNA of the CDR3: TGTGCCAGCAGCTTAGCCCCTAGCGCGGGGTACGAGCAGTACTTC.

This clonotype was recorded at least ten times. The J gene is TRBJ2-2, the V gene TRBV7-9; 8 bases line up with TRBD1. Germline V gives CDR1 SEHNR, CDR2 FQNEAQ (reference sequence). V was pared by 0 bases and J by 6 bases, with 6 bases of the junction left unmatched. The CDR3 runs to 16 residues. CDR3 in DNA: TGTGCCAGCAGCTTAGCCGGACAGGGTAGGGCCGGGGAGCTGTTTTTT. Amino acid sequence: CASSLAGQGRAGELFF.

In this sample, this clonotype turned up a few times. The chain carries TRBV5-4 and TRBJ2-1, with D tentatively TRBD1 or TRBD2 (5 bases each). The V end lost 5 bases, the J end lost 4 bases, and 16 bases lay between the germline ends. Germline CDR1 SGHNT, CDR2 YYREEE (reference sequence). CDR3 size: 15 residues. CDR3 amino acids: CASSVGGTPYNEQFF. Here the CDR3 DNA reads TGTGCCAGCAGTGTGGGTGGGACCCCGTACAATGAGCAGTTCTTC.

The genes are TRBV6-6 and TRBJ1-5; no firm D call. Germline CDR1 MNHNY, CDR2 SVGAGI (reference sequence). The V and J ends lost 4 bases and 4 bases respectively, with 14 bases between them. The CDR3 covers 15 residues. CDR3 loop: CASSFGLAPNQPQHF. Here the CDR3 DNA reads TGTGCCAGCAGTTTCGGACTAGCGCCAAATCAGCCCCAGCATTTT.

In this sample, this clonotype turned up many times. It may be a read error: a sequence one base away is much more abundant. J is TRBJ2-5 and V is TRBV9, with TRBD1 identical over 7 bases. CDR3 length: 14 residues. Germline-derived CDR1 and CDR2 are SGDLS and YYNGEE. The CDR3 sequence is CASSLATGKETQSF. CDR3 sequence (DNA): TGTGCCAGCAGCCTGGCGACAGGGAAAGAGACCCAGTCCTTC.

Many counts were recorded for this clonotype. Compared with germline, one end of the junction differs, possibly owing to a read error. This chain connects TRBV7-9 to TRBJ1-2; a possible D gene is TRBD1 (5 bases). The CDR3 has 15 residues. Germline assignment: CDR1 SEHNR and CDR2 FQNEAQ (reference sequence). The CDR3, as DNA: TGTGCCAGCAGCCCCGGGGGAGGGGATTCTTATGGCTACCCCTTC. It specifies CASSPGGGDSYGYPF.

In this sample, this clonotype turned up many times. V usage is TRBV3-1 and J usage is TRBJ2-1; no definite D call. The germline gives CDR1 LGHDT, CDR2 YNNKEL (reference sequence). The V and J ends lost 0 bases and 0 bases respectively, with 6 bases between them. This CDR3 is 15 amino acids long. Written as DNA, the CDR3 is TGTGCCAGCAGCCAAGATGGGCGCTCCTACAATGAGCAGTTCTTC. This encodes CASSQDGRSYNEQFF.

The CDR3, as DNA: TGTGCCAGCAGCTTAAGGCAAGGGGCTCTGTACGAGCAGTACTTC. It translates to CASSLRQGALYEQYF. This rearrangement joins TRBV14 to TRBJ2-7; D may be TRBD1 (5 bases). V gave up 5 bases and J gave up 4 bases, with 18 bases separating them. Germline V gene lookup returns CDR1 SGHDN and CDR2 FVKESK. The CDR3 contains 15 residues. Variable domain in full (rest from reference TRBV14 and TRBJ2-7): EAGVTQFPSHSVIEKGQTVTLRCDPISGHDNLYWYRRVMGKEIKFLLHFVKESKQDESGMPNNRFLAERTGGTYSTLKVQPAELEDSGVYFCASSLRQGALYEQYFGPGTRLTVT.

At least ten counts were recorded for this clonotype. As DNA, the CDR3 is TGTGCCAGCAGCTTGGGGGGACTAGCGGGAGTTGGTGAGACCCAGTACTTC. Translation gives CASSLGGLAGVGETQYF. The V and J genes are TRBV5-8 and TRBJ2-5, with 14 bases identical to TRBD2. This CDR3 contains 17 residues. CDR1 is SGHTS and CDR2 is YDEGEE in the germline V gene. The V gene end was trimmed by 0 bases and the J gene end by 5 bases; junction bases not matched to a gene: 6.

In its sample, this clonotype was seen many times. The chain recombines TRBV30 with TRBJ1-6; unclear D gene. The CDR3 runs 13 residues. Germline CDR1 reads GTSNPN; CDR2 reads SVGIG (reference sequence). Trimming took off 5 bases at V and 1 base at J, with 6 bases between the two ends. CDR3 residues: CAWRGSYNSPLHF. The CDR3 DNA reads as TGTGCCTGGCGGGGATCCTATAATTCACCCCTCCACTTT. The full variable domain, in which reference TRBV30 and TRBJ1-6 provide the parts outside the CDR3, is SQTIHQWPATLVQPVGSPLSLECTVEGTSNPNLYWYRQAAGRGLQLLFYSVGIGQISSEVPQNLSASRPQDRQFILSSKKLLLSDSGFYLCAWRGSYNSPLHFGNGTRLTVT.

V and J are TRBV7-2 and TRBJ2-7; 8 bases fit TRBD1. The CDR3 runs to 13 residues. J was trimmed by 6 bases and V by 5 bases; bases with no gene match: 6. Looked up from germline, CDR1 is SGHTA and CDR2 is FQGNSA. DNA of the CDR3: TGTGCCAGCAGCCCGAACAGGGGGAGCGAGCAGTACTTC. Translating it yields CASSPNRGSEQYF. Based on the CDR3 plus reference TRBV7-2 and TRBJ2-7, the full variable domain is GAGVSQSPSNKVTEKGKDVELRCDPISGHTALYWYRQSLGQGLEFLIYFQGNSAPDKSGLPSDRFSAERTGGSVSTLTIQRTQQEDSAVYLCASSPNRGSEQYFGPGTRLTVT.

Comments on this clonotype: One end of the junction is discordant with germline, which a read error may explain. This sequence joins TRBV15 and TRBJ1-3; TRBD1 is a possible D gene (5 bases). The CDR3 is 16 residues long. From germline, CDR1 is LNHNV and CDR2 YYDKDF (reference sequence). CDR3 in amino acids: CATSASGTSSGNAIYF. The CDR3 bases are TGTGCCACCAGCGCTTCCGGGACGAGCTCTGGAAACGCCATATATTTT.

This clonotype showed up many times. The chain couples TRBV5-8 to TRBJ1-6, with 7 positions matching TRBD1. CDR3 length: 16 amino acids. With V trimmed by 4 bases and J by 7 bases, 11 bases remained unmatched. Looked up from germline, CDR1 is SGHTS and CDR2 is YDEGEE. CDR3 nucleotides: TGTGCCAGCAGCCGCCTTGGAGGGGGCCTAAATTCACCCCTCCACTTT. Translation gives CASSRLGGGLNSPLHF.

The chain employs TRBV20-1 and TRBJ1-4; weak D call: TRBD1 (6 bases). The CDR3 runs to 13 residues. Trimming stripped 5 bases from V and 8 bases from J, with 15 bases between. CDR1 DFQATT and CDR2 SNEGSKA come from the germline V gene (reference sequence). In nucleotides, the CDR3 is TGCAGTGCTCGGGCACAGGGTGGCGAAAAACTGTTTTTT. As protein: CSARAQGGEKLFF.

This clonotype was found many times. The CDR3 DNA is TGTGCCAGTACCGGGACAGGGGGCCCCAATGAAAAACTGTTTTTT. Its translation: CASTGTGGPNEKLFF. The V and J genes are TRBV19 and TRBJ1-4; 12 bases line up with TRBD1. The CDR3 has 15 amino acids. Germline trimming cut 7 bases from V and 5 bases from J; bases unmatched to any gene: 5. CDR1 and CDR2 (germline): LNHDA, SQIVND (reference sequence).

About this clonotype: Just one base apart from a much larger clone, this may be a read error. V usage is TRBV20-1 and J usage is TRBJ2-7; 9 bases match TRBD1. CDR1 is DFQATT and CDR2 is SNEGSKA in the germline V gene (reference sequence). The CDR3 extends over 14 amino acids. For the CDR3, the DNA is TGCAGTGCTAATTCGGGACAGGGTTCCTACGGGCAGTACTTC. Encoded protein: CSANSGQGSYGQYF.

Regarding this clonotype: Germline and junction disagree at one end, which may indicate a read error. The chain is built from TRBV3-1 and TRBJ1-2, with D tentatively TRBD1 (6 bases). Germline V gene lookup returns CDR1 LGHDT and CDR2 YNNKEL (reference sequence). This CDR3 contains 14 residues. The CDR3 loop reads CASSQDEQGRGYTF. For the CDR3, the DNA is TGCGCCAGCAGCCAAGATGAACAGGGAAGAGGCTACACCTTC. The full variable domain, in which reference TRBV3-1 and TRBJ1-2 provide the parts outside the CDR3, is DTAVSQTPKYLVTQMGNDKSIKCEQNLGHDTMYWYKQDSKKFLKIMFSYNNKELIINETVPNRFSPKSPDKAHLNLHINSLELGDSAVYFCASSQDEQGRGYTFGSGTRLTVV.

This clonotype was observed at least ten times. J is TRBJ2-1 and V is TRBV9, with 13 bases that match TRBD2. V lost 3 bases and J lost 5; bases outside the gene matches: 14. This CDR3 has 19 amino acids. Looked up from germline, CDR1 is SGDLS and CDR2 is YYNGEE. As DNA, the CDR3 is TGTGCCAGCAGCGAGAAGGGTCAGGGGACTAGCGGGATCAACAATGAGCAGTTCTTC. Amino acids: CASSEKGQGTSGINNEQFF.

The chain recombines TRBV6-5 with TRBJ1-1, with 10 bases aligning to TRBD1. The V gene's germline CDR1 is MNHEY and CDR2 SVGAGI. This CDR3 contains 14 residues. CDR3 nucleotide sequence: TGTGCTACAGTCCCGGGACAGGGGCGGGCTGAAGCTTTCTTT. Protein sequence: CATVPGQGRAEAFF.

This clonotype has a count of ten or more. The V gene is TRBV6-1, the J gene TRBJ1-2; D is ambiguous. This CDR3 region has 15 residues. CDR1 MNHNS and CDR2 SASEGT come from the germline V gene. Trimming took off 2 bases at V and 2 bases at J, with 12 bases between the two ends. The CDR3 loop is CASSEMSVGNYGYTF. The CDR3 nucleotides are TGTGCCAGCAGTGAAATGTCAGTAGGCAACTATGGCTACACCTTC.